This entry lists 8 T cell receptor beta chains sequenced from one sample in a study of response to subunit inactivated influenza vaccine. Using its own MiXCR run on the RT-PCR reads, TCRdb lists one record per CDR3 protein. This table has roughly 790,000 distinct CDR3 sequences, around 21% appearing once. The sequencing used PBMCs from blood, collected less than 6 days after vaccination. The source of these receptors is a man between 45 and 60 years old who received an inactivated influenza vaccine.

V usage is TRBV28 and J usage is TRBJ2-6; no firm D call. The germline gives CDR1 MDHEN, CDR2 SYDVKM. The CDR3 consists of 14 residues. V lost 7 bases and J lost 4, with 11 bases in between. For the CDR3, the DNA is TGTGCCAGCACCCCCTATACGGGGGCCAACGTCCTGACTTTC. As protein: CASTPYTGANVLTF.

The V and J genes are TRBV6-1 and TRBJ1-6, with a weak D call TRBD1 (5 bases). Per the germline V gene, CDR1 is MNHNS and CDR2 is SASEGT. Trimming shortened V by 7 bases and J by 0 bases, and 16 bases separated the two germline ends. The CDR3 is 17 amino acids. The CDR3 loop is CASKPRDLSSYNSPLHF. In nucleotides, the CDR3 is TGTGCCAGCAAACCCCGGGACTTGAGCTCCTATAATTCACCCCTCCACTTT.

V gene TRBV6-5 combines with J gene TRBJ1-5; the D is unclear. V lost 4 bases and J 6 bases, leaving 16 bases between the germline ends. CDR3 length: 15 amino acids. CDR1 is MNHEY, CDR2 SVGAGI, per germline. The CDR3 region is CASSSRVRSGQPQHF. CDR3 nucleotide sequence: TGTGCCAGCAGTTCCCGGGTACGGAGTGGTCAGCCCCAGCATTTT.

This clonotype was recorded at least ten times. V is TRBV10-3 and J is TRBJ2-2; D is unresolved. V gave up 7 bases and J gave up 4 bases, with 7 bases separating them. This CDR3 has 12 amino acids. Looked up from germline, CDR1 is ENHRY and CDR2 is SYGVKD. CDR3 sequence (DNA): TGTGCCATCAATAAGGGCACCGGGGAGCTGTTTTTT. Its translation: CAINKGTGELFF.

The table lists this clonotype with many counts. This chain uses TRBV2 with TRBJ2-4; D perhaps matches TRBD2 (6 bases). The CDR3 loop spans 15 amino acids. The germline CDR1 and CDR2 sequences are SNHLY and FYNNEI. V was shortened by 10 bases and J by 7 bases, with 23 bases between the two germline ends. In DNA form, the CDR3 reads TGTGCCACAAGATATGGGACTTCCCTTGGGAACATTCAGTACTTC. Translating gives CATRYGTSLGNIQYF. Filled out from reference TRBV2 and TRBJ2-4, the complete variable domain reads EPEVTQTPSHQVTQMGQEVILRCVPISNHLYFYWYRQILGQKVEFLVSFYNNEISEKSEIFDDQFSVERPDGSNFTLKIRSTKLEDSAMYFCATRYGTSLGNIQYFGAGTRLSVL.

This clonotype turned up a few times. The chain has TRBV12-3 or TRBV12-4 and TRBJ1-1, with TRBD1 as a possible D gene (5 bases). This CDR3 region has 13 residues. The V gene lost 7 bases and the J gene lost 10 bases, with 19 bases spanning the gap. Here the CDR3 reads CASTLGTARGAFF. The CDR3 nucleotides are TGTGCCAGCACCCTGGGGACGGCAAGGGGAGCTTTCTTT.

The rearrangement uses TRBV15 and TRBJ2-5; D is perhaps TRBD1 or TRBD2 (5 bases each). Between the trimmed V and J ends, which lost 1 base and 1 base, there was a span of 10 bases. The germline V gene encodes CDR1 LNHNV and CDR2 YYDKDF (reference sequence). CDR3 length: 15 residues. Written as DNA, the CDR3 is TGTGCCACCAGCAGAGGGGGACGGTTCCAAGAGACCCAGTACTTC. Its protein is CATSRGGRFQETQYF.

The chain has TRBV5-1 and TRBJ2-7; either TRBD1 or TRBD2 may fit D (5 bases each). Trimming took 1 base from V and 4 from J, leaving 12 bases between them. From germline, CDR1 is SGHRS and CDR2 YFSETQ. The CDR3 sequence is 14 residues long. CDR3 nucleotide sequence: TGCGCCAGCAGCTTGCCGGGACGGAATTACGAGCAGTACTTC. This codes for CASSLPGRNYEQYF.